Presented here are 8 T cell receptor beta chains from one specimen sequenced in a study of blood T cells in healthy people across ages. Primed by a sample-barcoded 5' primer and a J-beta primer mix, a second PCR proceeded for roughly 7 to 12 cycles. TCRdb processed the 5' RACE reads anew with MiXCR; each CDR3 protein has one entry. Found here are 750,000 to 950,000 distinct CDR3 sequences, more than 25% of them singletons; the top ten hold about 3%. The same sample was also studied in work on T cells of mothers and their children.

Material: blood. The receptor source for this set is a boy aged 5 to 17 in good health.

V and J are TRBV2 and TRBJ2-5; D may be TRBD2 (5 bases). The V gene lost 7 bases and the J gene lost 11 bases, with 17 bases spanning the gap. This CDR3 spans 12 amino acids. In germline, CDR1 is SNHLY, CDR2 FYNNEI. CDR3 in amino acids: CASTMDGWEQYF. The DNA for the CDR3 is TGTGCCAGCACTATGGACGGTTGGGAGCAGTACTTC.

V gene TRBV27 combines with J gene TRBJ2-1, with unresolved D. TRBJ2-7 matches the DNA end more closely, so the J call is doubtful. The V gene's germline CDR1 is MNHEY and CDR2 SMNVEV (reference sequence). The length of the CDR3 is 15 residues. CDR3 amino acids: CASSSSPAATYEQYF. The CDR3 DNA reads TGTGCCAGCAGTTCCAGCCCCGCGGCCACCTACGAGCAGTACTTC.

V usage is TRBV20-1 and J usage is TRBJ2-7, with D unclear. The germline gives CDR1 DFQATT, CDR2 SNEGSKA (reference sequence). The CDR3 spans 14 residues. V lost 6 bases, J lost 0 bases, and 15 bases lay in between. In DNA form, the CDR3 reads TGCAGTGCCTCGGTCAACGGATTCTCCTACGAGCAGTACTTC. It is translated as CSASVNGFSYEQYF.

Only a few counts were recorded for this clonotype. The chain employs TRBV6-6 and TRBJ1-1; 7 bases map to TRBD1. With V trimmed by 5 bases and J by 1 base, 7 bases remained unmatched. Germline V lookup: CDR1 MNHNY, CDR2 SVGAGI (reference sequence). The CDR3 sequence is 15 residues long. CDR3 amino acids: CASSARQGSNTEAFF. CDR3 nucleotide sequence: TGTGCCAGCAGTGCCCGACAGGGATCGAACACTGAAGCTTTCTTT.

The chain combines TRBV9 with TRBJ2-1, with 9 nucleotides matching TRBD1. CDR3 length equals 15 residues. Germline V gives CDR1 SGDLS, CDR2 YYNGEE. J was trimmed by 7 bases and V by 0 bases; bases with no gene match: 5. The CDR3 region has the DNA TGTGCCAGCAGCGTAGTAACAGGGGGCGGGAATGAGCAGTTCTTC. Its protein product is CASSVVTGGGNEQFF.

The CDR3, as DNA: TGTGCCAGCAGCCAAGGCTCGACTAGTGGAGGGACCCAGTACTTC. It translates to CASSQGSTSGGTQYF. This chain links TRBV3-1 with TRBJ2-5; D may be TRBD2 (6 bases). Germline-derived CDR1 and CDR2 are LGHDT and YNNKEL (reference sequence). V gave up 1 base and J gave up 7 bases, with 16 bases separating them. This CDR3 has 15 residues.

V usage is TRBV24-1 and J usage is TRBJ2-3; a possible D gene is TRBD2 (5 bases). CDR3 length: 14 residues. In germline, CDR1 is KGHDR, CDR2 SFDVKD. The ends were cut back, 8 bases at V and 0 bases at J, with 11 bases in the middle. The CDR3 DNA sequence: TGTGCCACCAAGCAGAGCGGTAGCACAGATACGCAGTATTTT. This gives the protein CATKQSGSTDTQYF.

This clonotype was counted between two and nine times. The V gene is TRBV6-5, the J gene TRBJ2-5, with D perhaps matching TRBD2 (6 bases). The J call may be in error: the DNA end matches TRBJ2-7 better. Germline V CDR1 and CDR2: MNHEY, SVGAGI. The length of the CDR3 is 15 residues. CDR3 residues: CASSYSKAGSGEQYF. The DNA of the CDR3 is TGTGCCAGCAGTTACTCGAAGGCGGGGTCTGGCGAGCAGTACTTC.